The 7 T cell receptor beta chains reported below all come from one sample, sequenced in a study of cytomegalovirus exposure and HLA in healthy donors (dated by TCRdb to about 2017). Preparation of the library involved the immunoSEQ multiplex PCR assay. A mixture of 60 forward primers for TCR Vbeta segments and 13 reverse primers for TCR Jbeta segments was used in the multiplex PCR. TCRdb carries this immuneACCESS record with in-frame sequences only. Its versions omit some clonotypes, under half of them owing to an unresolved V gene in the studies checked, with the rest unexplained. In this sample the table shows 200,000 or so clones, over 80% of which occur a single time. Of the sample, over 0.65% falls within the top ten clones. Sample: PBMCs. These receptors all come from a boy younger than 10 in good health and CMV-seronegative.

As regards this clone: This CDR3 is also generated by other DNA sequences in the sample. The CDR3 sequence: CASSPGLALDTQYF. CDR3 sequence (DNA): TGTGCCAGCAGTCCAGGACTAGCGCTAGATACGCAGTATTTT. V is TRBV27 and J is TRBJ2-3; 9 positions agree with TRBD2. Looked up from germline, CDR1 is MNHEY and CDR2 is SMNVEV (reference sequence). CDR3 length: 14 amino acids. The V gene end was trimmed by 5 bases and the J gene end by 5 bases; junction bases not matched to a gene: 5.

The count of this clone is one. The rearrangement links TRBV11-2 to TRBJ2-1, with TRBD2 identical over 8 bases. CDR3 length equals 15 residues. V trimming: 1 base; J trimming: 8 bases; junction bases outside the gene matches: 7. CDR1 and CDR2 from the germline V gene are SGHAT and FQNNGV. This CDR3 reads CASSLVRAGGDEQFF. The DNA of the CDR3 is TGTGCCAGCAGCTTAGTTAGGGCGGGGGGAGATGAGCAGTTCTTC.

V gene TRBV6-5 combines with J gene TRBJ1-2, with a weak D call TRBD1 (5 bases). V lost 3 bases and J lost 4, with 18 bases in between. This CDR3 is 16 amino acids long. CDR1 and CDR2 (germline): MNHEY, SVGAGI. The CDR3 loop reads CASSYSESGPTYGYTF. The CDR3 nucleotides are TGTGCCAGCAGTTATTCTGAGTCAGGGCCGACCTATGGCTACACCTTC.

The chain links TRBV20-1 to TRBJ2-1; weak D call: TRBD2 (5 bases). The germline V and J ends were trimmed by 5 bases and 10 bases, with 9 bases remaining between them. Germline lookup yields CDR1 DFQATT and CDR2 SNEGSKA (reference sequence). The CDR3 length is 10 residues. CDR3 amino acids: CSASGEEQFF. The CDR3 region has the DNA TGCAGTGCTTCCGGGGAAGAGCAGTTCTTC.

The V gene is TRBV4-2, the J gene TRBJ2-4; D perhaps matches TRBD2 (6 bases). CDR3 length: 14 residues. Looked up from germline, CDR1 is LGHNA and CDR2 is YNFKEQ. The V and J ends lost 5 bases and 8 bases respectively, with 16 bases between them. CDR3 sequence (DNA): TGTGCCAGCAGCGGAGGGGTTGGCGAGTACATTCAGTACTTC. Translating it yields CASSGGVGEYIQYF.

The chain joins TRBV11-1 to TRBJ1-1, with 10 bases matching TRBD1. The CDR3 totals 13 residues. V was clipped by 5 bases and J by 5 bases; unmatched bases: 2. CDR1 SGHAT and CDR2 FQDESV come from the germline V gene (reference sequence). As DNA, the CDR3 is TGTGCCAGCAGCCCGGGACAGGGGACTGAAGCTTTCTTT. As protein: CASSPGQGTEAFF.

The rearrangement joins TRBV6-5 to TRBJ2-1; D not resolved. The CDR3 extends over 13 amino acids. Trimming took off 2 bases at V and 6 bases at J, with 8 bases between the two ends. Germline V gives CDR1 MNHEY, CDR2 SVGAGI. The CDR3 region has the DNA TGTGCCAGCAGTTACGGTAGCCTCAATGAGCAGTTCTTC. Its translation: CASSYGSLNEQFF.